This T cell receptor (beta chain) came from a study of T cell repertoires in ileal Crohn's disease. Turning to the study itself: Approximately 32% were active smokers at surgery; median disease duration was about 7.5 years. About half of patients got postoperative therapy: approximately 12 thiopurines, 18 anti-TNF. Regarding the study as a whole: Mucosal expansions were suggested to be mainly CD8 T cells.

The CDR3 loop spans 14 amino acids. V lost 0 bases and J 4 bases, leaving 10 bases between the germline ends. Germline CDR1 reads SGHRS; CDR2 reads YFSETQ. Generated by immunoSEQ multiplex PCR, the TCRdb table keeps only in-frame clones and is missing some. Among roughly 2,400 clones listed, more than 75% were seen once. On this clone: As yet, its antigen is unknown.

The sequence came from an adult with Crohn's disease. The rearrangement links TRBV5-1 to TRBJ1-1, with unresolved D. The sample taken for sequencing was ileal tissue. CDR3 residues: CASSLAGLGTEAFF. The CDR3 region has the DNA TGCGCCAGCAGCTTGGCAGGTCTCGGCACTGAAGCTTTCTTT.